These 22 T cell receptor beta chains originate from one sample sequenced in a study of neoadjuvant anti-PD-1 for oral cavity cancer. Assay used: immunoSEQ multiplex PCR; TCRdb lists only in-frame clones, some missing. The sample shows about 72,000 clones, around four fifths of them seen only once. The sample here was PBMCs, taken before nivolumab (anti-PD-1) treatment. These TCRs come from a person aged 35-79 years with oral cavity squamous cell carcinoma.

The chain recombines TRBV18 with TRBJ2-5, with D hard to call. V lost 3 bases and J lost 5, with 4 bases in between. Germline V gene lookup returns CDR1 KGHSH and CDR2 LQKENI. The CDR3 contains 11 residues. CDR3 DNA sequence: TGTGCCAGCTCACCCGCCGAGACCCAGTACTTC. Translation: CASSPAETQYF.

The chain joins TRBV19 to TRBJ2-5; D is possibly TRBD1 (7 bases). The CDR3 has 14 residues. The germline CDR1 and CDR2 sequences are LNHDA and SQIVND (reference sequence). V lost 0 bases and J lost 5, with 10 bases in between. CDR3 in DNA: TGTGCCAGTAGTATAGACAGGGGGAGGGAGACCCAGTACTTC. Translating it yields CASSIDRGRETQYF.

This chain connects TRBV6-5 to TRBJ2-7, with TRBD2 matching over 13 bases. CDR1 is MNHEY and CDR2 is SVGAGI in the germline V gene. V shed 6 bases, J shed 6 bases, and the junction held 5 bases outside the gene matches. This CDR3 has 14 residues. The CDR3 reads CASSPGLAGFEQYF. CDR3 nucleotides: TGTGCCAGCAGCCCGGGACTAGCGGGATTCGAGCAGTACTTC.

The chain uses TRBV5-8 and TRBJ1-5; no firm D call. The CDR3 covers 11 residues. Trimming removed 4 bases at V and 6 bases at J, with 5 bases between. Germline assignment: CDR1 SGHTS and CDR2 YDEGEE. DNA of the CDR3: TGTGCCAGCAGCCCGGGTCAGCCCCAGCATTTT. Translation: CASSPGQPQHF.

The chain carries TRBV7-3 and TRBJ2-1; 8 bases line up with TRBD2. The V gene's germline CDR1 is SGHTA and CDR2 FQGTGA. The junction had 7 bases not matched to a gene; V was cut back by 5 bases and J by 4 bases. The CDR3 loop spans 15 amino acids. The CDR3: CASSPSGSPYNEQFF. In DNA, the CDR3 is TGTGCCAGCAGCCCCAGCGGGAGCCCATACAATGAGCAGTTCTTC.

CDR3 amino acids: CASSFSVSRNTGELFF. The CDR3 region has the DNA TGTGCCAGCAGCTTCTCAGTCTCCCGGAACACCGGGGAGCTGTTTTTT. The chain joins TRBV7-2 to TRBJ2-2, with D unclear. V was pared by 3 bases and J by 1 base, with 12 bases between. Per the germline V gene, CDR1 is SGHTA and CDR2 is FQGNSA. There are 16 residues in the CDR3.

The rearrangement links TRBV5-4 to TRBJ2-3; D is ambiguous. This CDR3 has 15 residues. Germline CDR1 is SGHNT and CDR2 is YYREEE (reference sequence). V lost 0 bases to trimming and J lost 0 bases, with 8 bases between them. The CDR3 sequence: CASSLGGTSTDTQYF. The DNA of the CDR3 is TGTGCCAGCAGCTTGGGGGGAACGAGCACAGATACGCAGTATTTT.

The CDR3 DNA follows: TGTGCCAGCAGTTACTCGAGAAGCGGAGGGAATGGCTACACCTTC. It specifies CASSYSRSGGNGYTF. V is TRBV6-5 and J is TRBJ1-2; no firm D call. CDR3 length: 15 amino acids. Germline V gene data show CDR1 as MNHEY and CDR2 as SVGAGI. Between the trimmed V and J ends, which lost 0 bases and 6 bases, there was a span of 14 bases.

The gene calls are TRBV20-1 and TRBJ1-1; D is ambiguous. Germline V lookup: CDR1 DFQATT, CDR2 SNEGSKA (reference sequence). This CDR3 contains 11 residues. Between the trimmed V and J ends, which lost 5 bases and 5 bases, there was a span of 9 bases. The DNA for the CDR3 is TGCAGTGCTGATTGGGGAACTGAAGCTTTCTTT. It codes for CSADWGTEAFF.

This rearrangement joins TRBV19 to TRBJ1-1; D remains unclear. Germline V gene data show CDR1 as LNHDA and CDR2 as SQIVND (reference sequence). V lost 3 bases and J lost 5, with 16 bases in between. This CDR3 has 15 amino acids. DNA for the CDR3: TGTGCCAGTAGTATGATTGGCACATCCCTAACTGAAGCTTTCTTT. Translation: CASSMIGTSLTEAFF. Complete variable domain (other parts from reference TRBV19 and TRBJ1-1): DGGITQSPKYLFRKEGQNVTLSCEQNLNHDAMYWYRQDPGQGLRLIYYSQIVNDFQKGDIAEGYSVSREKKESFPLTVTSAQKNPTAFYLCASSMIGTSLTEAFFGQGTRLTVV.

The gene calls are TRBV28 and TRBJ1-4, with a tentative D call TRBD1 (6 bases). From germline, CDR1 is MDHEN and CDR2 SYDVKM. The CDR3 sequence is 15 residues long. With 11 bases removed from V and 6 bases from J, the gap between germline ends came to 22 bases. The CDR3, as DNA: TGTGCCGGGGGAGGGGGAGGTACAGGTGATGAAAAACTGTTTTTT. Translated, it gives CAGGGGGTGDEKLFF.

This chain uses TRBV6-5 with TRBJ2-2; TRBD2 matches at 7 bases. J gave up 5 bases and V 3 bases, and 3 bases lay outside the gene matches. The CDR3 is 14 amino acids. Germline lookup yields CDR1 MNHEY and CDR2 SVGAGI. The CDR3 is CASSYGSGTGELFF. The CDR3 DNA is TGTGCCAGCAGTTATGGTAGCGGGACCGGGGAGCTGTTTTTT.

The chain is built from TRBV11-2 and TRBJ2-7; D is uncertain. Per germline, CDR1 SGHAT and CDR2 FQNNGV. This CDR3 is 16 amino acids long. The V gene lost 5 bases and the J gene lost 1 base, with 18 bases spanning the gap. Here the CDR3 DNA reads TGTGCCAGCAGCCCTCTCAAGGGTTTGAAGTCCTACGAGCAGTACTTC. Translating gives CASSPLKGLKSYEQYF.

CDR3 protein: CASSPGSTPQETQYF. Here the CDR3 DNA reads TGCGCCAGCAGCCCCGGGTCCACACCGCAAGAGACCCAGTACTTC. The gene calls are TRBV5-1 and TRBJ2-5; the D is unclear. Trimming stripped 4 bases from V and 2 bases from J, with 15 bases between. CDR1 is SGHRS and CDR2 is YFSETQ in the germline V gene. This CDR3 has 15 residues.

This chain links TRBV2 with TRBJ1-1, with 10 positions matching TRBD1. V was clipped by 7 bases and J by 6 bases; unmatched bases: 2. The CDR3 extends over 12 amino acids. Germline assignment: CDR1 SNHLY and CDR2 FYNNEI. CDR3 sequence (DNA): TGTGCCAGCAAAGGACAGGGGGCTGAAGCTTTCTTT. It encodes CASKGQGAEAFF.

V gene TRBV19 combines with J gene TRBJ1-1; TRBD1 matches at 7 bases. Trimming at V came to 3 bases and at J to 4 bases, leaving 2 bases not matched to a gene. Germline V gene data show CDR1 as LNHDA and CDR2 as SQIVND (reference sequence). The CDR3 is made up of 13 amino acids. For the CDR3, the DNA is TGTGCCAGTAGTATGAGACAGGGCACTGAAGCTTTCTTT. Its translation is CASSMRQGTEAFF.

This chain joins TRBV7-9 and TRBJ2-1; 11 bases are shared with TRBD1. The CDR3 is 19 amino acids. Trimming cost V 4 bases and J 0 bases; bases outside gene matches: 11. Germline lookup yields CDR1 SEHNR and CDR2 FQNEAQ (reference sequence). The CDR3 DNA sequence: TGTGCCAGCAGCTCAGGACAGGGGGCTCTTGATTTCTCCTACAATGAGCAGTTCTTC. This translates into CASSSGQGALDFSYNEQFF.

The V call is TRBV19, the J call TRBJ1-1; D remains ambiguous. CDR3 length: 14 residues. V lost 0 bases, J lost 4 bases, and 9 bases lay in between. Germline lookup yields CDR1 LNHDA and CDR2 SQIVND (reference sequence). As DNA, the CDR3 is TGTGCCAGTAGTATAGATCGGGAGTTCACTGAAGCTTTCTTT. It encodes CASSIDREFTEAFF. Full variable domain (missing parts from reference TRBV19 and TRBJ1-1): DGGITQSPKYLFRKEGQNVTLSCEQNLNHDAMYWYRQDPGQGLRLIYYSQIVNDFQKGDIAEGYSVSREKKESFPLTVTSAQKNPTAFYLCASSIDREFTEAFFGQGTRLTVV.

This clone has a single count. The rearrangement joins TRBV7-7 to TRBJ1-4; TRBD1 agrees at 7 bases. The CDR3 totals 14 residues. Trimming removed 1 base from V and 10 bases from J; junction bases left unmatched: 6. Per germline, CDR1 SSHAT and CDR2 FNYEAQ (reference sequence). The CDR3 sequence is CASSLGQGGAKLFF. Here the CDR3 DNA reads TGTGCCAGCAGCTTAGGACAGGGTGGTGCAAAACTGTTTTTT. Combining the CDR3 with reference TRBV7-7 and TRBJ1-4 gives the whole variable domain GAGVSQSPRYKVTKRGQDVTLRCDPISSHATLYWYQQALGQGPEFLTYFNYEAQPDKSGLPSDRFSAERPEGSISTLTIQRTEQRDSAMYRCASSLGQGGAKLFFGSGTQLSVL.

The rearrangement links TRBV19 to TRBJ1-1, with 7 nucleotides matching TRBD1. Germline V gene sequence: CDR1 LNHDA, CDR2 SQIVND (reference sequence). The length of the CDR3 is 14 residues. Unmatched junction bases numbered 5, after V lost 6 bases and J lost 1 base. The CDR3 sequence is CASSPTGRNTEAFF. The CDR3, as DNA: TGTGCCAGTAGCCCGACAGGGAGGAACACTGAAGCTTTCTTT.

V and J are TRBV15 and TRBJ2-3; 7 positions match TRBD1. This CDR3 spans 14 amino acids. The V gene end was trimmed by 3 bases and the J gene end by 6 bases; junction bases not matched to a gene: 6. CDR1 is LNHNV, CDR2 YYDKDF, per germline (reference sequence). CDR3 nucleotides: TGTGCCACCAGCAGCCTCTCACAGGGGGATACGCAGTATTTT. Translating gives CATSSLSQGDTQYF.

CDR3 nucleotide sequence: TGTGCCAGCCAATTTACCCGGGACATGAGAAACACCATATATTTT. Translation gives CASQFTRDMRNTIYF. The genes are TRBV6-1 and TRBJ1-3; D is possibly TRBD1 (6 bases). The length of the CDR3 is 15 residues. Trimming shortened V by 8 bases and J by 5 bases, and 19 bases separated the two germline ends. Per germline, CDR1 MNHNS and CDR2 SASEGT.